These T cell receptor beta chains were read from a single sample in a study of response to subunit inactivated influenza vaccine. TCRdb ran MiXCR on the RT-PCR reads and lists one entry per CDR3 protein. The sample shows some 500,000 distinct CDR3 sequences, 10% to 15% of them seen only once. The source material was PBMCs from blood, sampled 35 to 45 days after vaccination. These receptors originate from a man aged 50 or older who received an inactivated influenza vaccine. The CDR3 runs from the conserved cysteine through the conserved F or W. The order of the fields is V gene, clone size, D gene, J gene, CDR3 DNA, CDR3 protein. A D gene is named only where the DNA matches it firmly. The size of a clone is reported for some rows only, either as once, few or many, or as a class for expanded clones.

V gene: TRBV12-3/TRBV12-4; clone size: .; D gene: .; J gene: TRBJ2-1; CDR3 DNA: TGTGCCAGCACCGGCGGACAGCAAGAGACCCAGTTCTTC; CDR3 protein: CASTGGQQETQFF
V gene: TRBV12-3/TRBV12-4; clone size: .; D gene: .; J gene: TRBJ2-5; CDR3 DNA: TGTGCCAGCAGCCTCCGTGCCCAAGAGACCCAGTACTTC; CDR3 protein: CASSLRAQETQYF
V gene: TRBV4-2; clone size: many; D gene: .; J gene: TRBJ2-5; CDR3 DNA: TGTGCCAGCAGCCAGGCCCGGGAGACCCAGTACTTC; CDR3 protein: CASSQARETQYF
V gene: TRBV12-3/TRBV12-4; clone size: many; D gene: .; J gene: TRBJ2-5; CDR3 DNA: TGTGCCAGCAGGGGTCTGGGGCAGGAAAAGTACTTC; CDR3 protein: CASRGLGQEKYF
V gene: TRBV7-2; clone size: .; D gene: TRBD1; J gene: TRBJ2-7; CDR3 DNA: TGTGCCAGCAGCTTAATTCCGGGACAGCACTCCTACGAGCAGTACTTC; CDR3 protein: CASSLIPGQHSYEQYF
V gene: TRBV5-1; clone size: .; D gene: .; J gene: TRBJ2-1; CDR3 DNA: TGCGCCAGCAGCTTGTCGCACTTTTCAATGGGCTATGAGCAGTTCTTC; CDR3 protein: CASSLSHFSMGYEQFF
V gene: TRBV10-1; clone size: many; D gene: .; J gene: TRBJ2-7; CDR3 DNA: TGCGCCAGCTCCTCAGGCTTCTACGAGCAGTACTTC; CDR3 protein: CASSSGFYEQYF
V gene: TRBV30; clone size: few; D gene: .; J gene: TRBJ2-2; CDR3 DNA: TGTGCCTGGGCAACGGGACCCGTCATCGGGGAGCTGTTTTTT; CDR3 protein: CAWATGPVIGELFF
V gene: TRBV24-1; clone size: .; D gene: .; J gene: TRBJ2-3; CDR3 DNA: TGTGCCACCAGTGGCCAGGGCCGCACAGATACGCAGTATTTT; CDR3 protein: CATSGQGRTDTQYF
V gene: TRBV6-1; clone size: .; D gene: .; J gene: TRBJ2-2; CDR3 DNA: TGTGCCAGCATGACCCCAGGTTCTCCGAACACCGGGGAGCTGTTTTTT; CDR3 protein: CASMTPGSPNTGELFF
V gene: TRBV10-3; clone size: few; D gene: .; J gene: TRBJ1-2; CDR3 DNA: TGTGCCACCCGACCGACACTCCAAGGCGGGGGCTACACCTTC; CDR3 protein: CATRPTLQGGGYTF
V gene: TRBV12-3/TRBV12-4; clone size: many; D gene: .; J gene: TRBJ2-6; CDR3 DNA: TGTGCCAGCAGTCCCCGGAGGGATGGGGCCAACGTCCTGACTTTC; CDR3 protein: CASSPRRDGANVLTF
V gene: TRBV6-2/TRBV6-3; clone size: few; D gene: .; J gene: TRBJ2-1; CDR3 DNA: TGTGCCAGCAGTCTACGCCGTCGTATGGTGGTCGGCAGAATTTACAATGAGCAGTTCTTC; CDR3 protein: CASSLRRRMVVGRIYNEQFF
V gene: TRBV7-9; clone size: few; D gene: .; J gene: TRBJ1-1; CDR3 DNA: TGTGCCAGCAGCTTCGCCGTTAACACTGAAGCTTTCTTT; CDR3 protein: CASSFAVNTEAFF
V gene: TRBV2; clone size: many; D gene: TRBD1; J gene: TRBJ1-5; CDR3 DNA: TGTGCCAGCAGCGCCGGGACAGATACGGGAGGGCCCCAGCATTTT; CDR3 protein: CASSAGTDTGGPQHF
V gene: TRBV6-1; clone size: few; D gene: .; J gene: TRBJ1-6; CDR3 DNA: TGTGCCAGCAGTCGTCAGGGTACAGGCTATAATTCACCCCTCCACTTT; CDR3 protein: CASSRQGTGYNSPLHF
V gene: TRBV15; clone size: .; D gene: .; J gene: TRBJ2-3; CDR3 DNA: TGTGCCACCAGCAGCATCCCAAGTTCAAAAGCGAGAAGCACAGATACGCAGTATTTT; CDR3 protein: CATSSIPSSKARSTDTQYF
V gene: TRBV4-2; clone size: few; D gene: .; J gene: TRBJ2-7; CDR3 DNA: TGTGCCAGCAGCCAAGACGGGGCTTCCTACGAGCAGTACTTC; CDR3 protein: CASSQDGASYEQYF
V gene: TRBV20-1; clone size: few; D gene: .; J gene: TRBJ1-6; CDR3 DNA: TGCAGTGCTTTATTGCAGATACTCACACCGTATTCACCCCTCCACTTT; CDR3 protein: CSALLQILTPYSPLHF
V gene: TRBV10-3; clone size: few; D gene: .; J gene: TRBJ2-3; CDR3 DNA: TGTGCCATCAGTGACGGGTTTACGCAGTATTTT; CDR3 protein: CAISDGFTQYF
V gene: TRBV6-2/TRBV6-3; clone size: few; D gene: .; J gene: TRBJ2-5; CDR3 DNA: TGTGCCAGCAGTTCCGATGTCTTATCCATTGAGACCCAGTACTTC; CDR3 protein: CASSSDVLSIETQYF
V gene: TRBV12-3/TRBV12-4; clone size: many; D gene: .; J gene: TRBJ2-5; CDR3 DNA: TGTGCCAGCAGCCAACACGGGCCCCAAGAGACCCAGTACTTC; CDR3 protein: CASSQHGPQETQYF
V gene: TRBV29-1; clone size: many; D gene: TRBD1; J gene: TRBJ1-1; CDR3 DNA: TGCAGCGCCCAGCGGCCAGGGGGCGTAGTCACTGAAGCTTTCTTT; CDR3 protein: CSAQRPGGVVTEAFF
V gene: TRBV7-2; clone size: .; D gene: TRBD2; J gene: TRBJ2-5; CDR3 DNA: TGTGCCAGCAGCTTCGGTAGCGGGGAACTAGAGACCCAGTACTTC; CDR3 protein: CASSFGSGELETQYF
V gene: TRBV7-2; clone size: .; D gene: .; J gene: TRBJ2-7; CDR3 DNA: TGTGCCAGCAGTATAGTGGAGGGGGACTACGAGCAGTACTTC; CDR3 protein: CASSIVEGDYEQYF
V gene: TRBV20-1; clone size: .; D gene: TRBD1; J gene: TRBJ2-7; CDR3 DNA: TGCAGTGCTAATACTCGACAGGGCTCCTCCTACGAGCAGTACTTC; CDR3 protein: CSANTRQGSSYEQYF
V gene: TRBV30; clone size: .; D gene: .; J gene: TRBJ2-7; CDR3 DNA: TGTGCCTGGAGTGACTCCTACGAGCAGTACTTC; CDR3 protein: CAWSDSYEQYF
V gene: TRBV27; clone size: many; D gene: .; J gene: TRBJ1-2; CDR3 DNA: TGTGCCAGCAGTCCGCTGTCCAAGTACGGTGGCTACACCTTC; CDR3 protein: CASSPLSKYGGYTF
V gene: TRBV12-3/TRBV12-4; clone size: few; D gene: .; J gene: TRBJ1-2; CDR3 DNA: TGTGCCAGCAGTTTAGCAACAGGGTACGGCTACACCTTC; CDR3 protein: CASSLATGYGYTF
V gene: TRBV12-3/TRBV12-4; clone size: .; D gene: .; J gene: TRBJ2-2; CDR3 DNA: TGTGCCAGCAGTTTCATCAACACCGGGGAGCTGTTTTTT; CDR3 protein: CASSFINTGELFF
V gene: TRBV6-2/TRBV6-3; clone size: .; D gene: .; J gene: TRBJ1-5; CDR3 DNA: TGTGCCAGCAGTTACTCGGGAGGGATAAGGCCCCAGCATTTT; CDR3 protein: CASSYSGGIRPQHF
V gene: TRBV20-1; clone size: many; D gene: .; J gene: TRBJ2-1; CDR3 DNA: TGCAGTGCCCTCCGGAATGAGCAGTTCTTC; CDR3 protein: CSALRNEQFF
V gene: TRBV6-5; clone size: few; D gene: .; J gene: TRBJ1-2; CDR3 DNA: TGTGCCAGCAGTTACTCGTTCACAGGGATGGAGGGCTACACCTTC; CDR3 protein: CASSYSFTGMEGYTF
V gene: TRBV28; clone size: .; D gene: TRBD2; J gene: TRBJ2-7; CDR3 DNA: TGTGCCAGCAGACGAACTAGCGTGAGAGAGCAGTACTTC; CDR3 protein: CASRRTSVREQYF
V gene: TRBV7-6; clone size: medium-sized; D gene: .; J gene: TRBJ2-2; CDR3 DNA: TGTGCCAGCAGCCTACTTCTAACAGGAAACACCGGGGAGCTGTTTTTT; CDR3 protein: CASSLLLTGNTGELFF
V gene: TRBV7-2; clone size: few; D gene: TRBD1; J gene: TRBJ2-7; CDR3 DNA: TGTGCCAGCAGCGAAAGACAGGGCTCCTACGAGCAGTACTTC; CDR3 protein: CASSERQGSYEQYF
V gene: TRBV4-3; clone size: .; D gene: .; J gene: TRBJ1-3; CDR3 DNA: TGCGCCAGCAGCCAAGACAATTCTGGAAACACCATATATTTT; CDR3 protein: CASSQDNSGNTIYF
V gene: TRBV29-1; clone size: few; D gene: TRBD1; J gene: TRBJ2-2; CDR3 DNA: TGCAGCGTTGATTTCGCAGGGGGAGCGGCCGGGGAGCTGTTTTTT; CDR3 protein: CSVDFAGGAAGELFF
V gene: TRBV11-2; clone size: few; D gene: TRBD2; J gene: TRBJ2-7; CDR3 DNA: TGTGCCAGCAGATACGGACTAGCGGGGGGAGCCCTTTGGGAGCAGTACTTC; CDR3 protein: CASRYGLAGGALWEQYF
V gene: TRBV12-3/TRBV12-4; clone size: few; D gene: TRBD1; J gene: TRBJ2-7; CDR3 DNA: TGTGCCAGCAGACGAACCGGGACAGGGGGCTACGAGCAGTACTTC; CDR3 protein: CASRRTGTGGYEQYF
V gene: TRBV11-1; clone size: .; D gene: TRBD1; J gene: TRBJ2-3; CDR3 DNA: TGTGCCAGCAGCTTAGGCGGGACAGGGCTCCGGAGAGATACGCAGTATTTT; CDR3 protein: CASSLGGTGLRRDTQYF